This TCR beta chain was identified during a study of naive and memory T cell subsets. Regarding this clonotype: Its cognate antigen is unknown.

An equimolar mix of two oligonucleotides served as the beta constant-region primer for TRBC1 and TRBC2. The ligated cDNA underwent four PCR rounds using SP2 and nested alpha and beta constant-region primers. TCRdb analysed the UMI-ligation and nested PCR reads with MiXCR anew, one entry per CDR3 protein. The profile shows approximately 100,000 distinct CDR3 sequences, about 14% of them singletons. The study, taken as a whole, reports: Clonotypes here are unpaired alpha or beta chain sequences. Over 90% of naive TCR sequences appeared only once after error correction, unlike memory subsets. Possibly reflecting memory cells re-expressing CD45RA, a few larger clonotypes occurred in naive repertoires, especially CD8. Naive and memory subsets had different power law exponents for TCR abundance.

Germline CDR1 and CDR2: SEHNR and FQNEAQ (reference sequence). The CDR3 has 15 amino acids. The V and J ends lost 2 bases and 5 bases respectively, with 16 bases between them. The V gene is TRBV7-9, the J gene TRBJ2-7; the D is unclear. Sequencing was carried out using naive CD8+ T cells from blood. The receptor was isolated from a human donor in good health. CDR3 DNA: TGTGCCAGCAGCTTACCGCCCACGTCCGAAAACGAGCAGTACTTC. Protein product: CASSLPPTSENEQYF.